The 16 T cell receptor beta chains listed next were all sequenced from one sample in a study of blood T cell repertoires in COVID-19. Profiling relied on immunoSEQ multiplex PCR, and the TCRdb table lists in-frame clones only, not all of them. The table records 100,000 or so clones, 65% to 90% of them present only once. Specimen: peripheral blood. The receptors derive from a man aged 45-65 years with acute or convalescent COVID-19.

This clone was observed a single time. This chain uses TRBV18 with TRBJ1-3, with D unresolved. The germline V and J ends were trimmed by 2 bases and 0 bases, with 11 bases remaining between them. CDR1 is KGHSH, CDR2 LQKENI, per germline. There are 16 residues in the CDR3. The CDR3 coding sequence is TGTGCCAGCTCACCAGGTTTCGAGTTCTCTGGAAACACCATATATTTT. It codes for CASSPGFEFSGNTIYF.

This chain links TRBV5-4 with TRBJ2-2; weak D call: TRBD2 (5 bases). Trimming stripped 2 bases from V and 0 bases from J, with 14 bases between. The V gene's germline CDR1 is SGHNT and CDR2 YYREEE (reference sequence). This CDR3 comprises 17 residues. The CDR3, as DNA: TGTGCCAGCAGCTTTGGTCGAATGGGAGCGAACACCGGGGAGCTGTTTTTT. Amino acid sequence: CASSFGRMGANTGELFF.

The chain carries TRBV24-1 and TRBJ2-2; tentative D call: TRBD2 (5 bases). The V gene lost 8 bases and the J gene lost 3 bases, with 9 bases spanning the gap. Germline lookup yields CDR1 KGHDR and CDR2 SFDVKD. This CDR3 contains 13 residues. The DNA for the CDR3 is TGTGCCACCAAGGAGAGGGACACCGGGGAGCTGTTTTTT. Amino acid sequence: CATKERDTGELFF.

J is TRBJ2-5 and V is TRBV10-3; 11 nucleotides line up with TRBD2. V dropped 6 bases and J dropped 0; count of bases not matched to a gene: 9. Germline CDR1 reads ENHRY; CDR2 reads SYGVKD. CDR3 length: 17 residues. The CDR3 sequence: CAIREAASGGHQETQYF. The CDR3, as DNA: TGTGCCATCAGGGAAGCAGCTAGCGGGGGGCACCAAGAGACCCAGTACTTC.

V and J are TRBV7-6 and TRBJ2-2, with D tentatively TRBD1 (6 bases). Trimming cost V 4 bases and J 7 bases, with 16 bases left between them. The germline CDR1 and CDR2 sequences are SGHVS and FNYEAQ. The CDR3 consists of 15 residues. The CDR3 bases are TGTGCCAGCAGCTCGCCCGTCCAGGGGTACGGGGAGCTGTTTTTT. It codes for CASSSPVQGYGELFF.

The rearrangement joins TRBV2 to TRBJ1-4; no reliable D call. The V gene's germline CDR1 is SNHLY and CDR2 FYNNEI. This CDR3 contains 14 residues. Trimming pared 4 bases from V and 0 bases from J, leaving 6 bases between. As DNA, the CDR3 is TGTGCCAGCAGTGTCTTTGCAACTAATGAAAAACTGTTTTTT. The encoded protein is CASSVFATNEKLFF.

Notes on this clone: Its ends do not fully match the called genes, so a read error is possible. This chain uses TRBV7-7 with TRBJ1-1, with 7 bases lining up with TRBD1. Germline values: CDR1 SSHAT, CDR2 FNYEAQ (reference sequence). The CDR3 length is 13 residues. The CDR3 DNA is TGTGCTAGCAGCCAGGGGGTGAACACTGAAGCTTTCTTT. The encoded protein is CASSQGVNTEAFF.

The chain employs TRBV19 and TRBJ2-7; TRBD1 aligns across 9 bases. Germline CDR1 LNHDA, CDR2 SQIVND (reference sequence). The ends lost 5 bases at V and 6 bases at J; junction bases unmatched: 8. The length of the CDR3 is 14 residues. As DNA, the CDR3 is TGTGCCAGTAGTGCAGGGACAGGGTGGGGCGAGCAGTACTTC. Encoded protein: CASSAGTGWGEQYF.

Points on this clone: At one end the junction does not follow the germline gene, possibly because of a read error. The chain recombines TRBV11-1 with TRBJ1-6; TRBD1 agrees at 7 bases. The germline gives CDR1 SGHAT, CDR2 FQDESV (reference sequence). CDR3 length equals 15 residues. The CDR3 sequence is CASRPPGQYNSPLHF. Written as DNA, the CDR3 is TGTGCCAGCAGACCGCCGGGACAGTATAATTCTCCCCTCCACTTT.

CDR3 coding DNA: TGTGCCAAGAAGAAGGTGACCTTGGCGGCCCAGTACTTC. As protein: CAKKKVTLAAQYF. The chain couples TRBV2 to TRBJ2-5; D is ambiguous. There are 13 residues in the CDR3. CDR1 is SNHLY and CDR2 is FYNNEI in the germline V gene. Trimming took 10 bases from V and 9 from J, leaving 21 bases between them.

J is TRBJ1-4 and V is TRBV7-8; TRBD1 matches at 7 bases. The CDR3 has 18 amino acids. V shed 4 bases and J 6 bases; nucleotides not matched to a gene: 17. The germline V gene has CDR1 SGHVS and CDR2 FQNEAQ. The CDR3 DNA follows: TGTGCCAGCAGCTCCGAACCCCCCGCCGGGACAGCATATGAAAAACTGTTTTTT. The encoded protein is CASSSEPPAGTAYEKLFF.

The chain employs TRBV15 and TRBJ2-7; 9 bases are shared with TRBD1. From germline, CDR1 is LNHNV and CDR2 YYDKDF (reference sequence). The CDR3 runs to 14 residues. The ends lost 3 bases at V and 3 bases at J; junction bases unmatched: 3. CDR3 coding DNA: TGTGCCACCAGCAGGGACAGGGGCCTCTACGAGCAGTACTTC. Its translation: CATSRDRGLYEQYF.

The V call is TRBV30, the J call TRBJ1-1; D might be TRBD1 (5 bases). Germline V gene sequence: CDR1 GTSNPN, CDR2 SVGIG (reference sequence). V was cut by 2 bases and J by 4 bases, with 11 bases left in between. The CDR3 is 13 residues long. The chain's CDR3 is CAWSLLGGTEAFF. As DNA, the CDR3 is TGTGCCTGGAGTCTACTGGGGGGCACTGAAGCTTTCTTT.

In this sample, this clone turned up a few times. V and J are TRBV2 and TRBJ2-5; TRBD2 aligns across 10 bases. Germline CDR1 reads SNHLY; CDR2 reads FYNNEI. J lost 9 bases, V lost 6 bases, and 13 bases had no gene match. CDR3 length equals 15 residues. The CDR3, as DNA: TGTGCCAGCAGCCTCCTAACCGGGACTAGCGTTGCCCAGTACTTC. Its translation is CASSLLTGTSVAQYF.

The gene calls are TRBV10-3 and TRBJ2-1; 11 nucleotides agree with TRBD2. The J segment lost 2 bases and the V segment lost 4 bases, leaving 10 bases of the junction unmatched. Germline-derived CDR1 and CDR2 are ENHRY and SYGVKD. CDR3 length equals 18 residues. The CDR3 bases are TGTGCCATCAGTGGGCCCCAACCGACTAGCGGGACCTACAATGAGCAGTTCTTC. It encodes CAISGPQPTSGTYNEQFF.

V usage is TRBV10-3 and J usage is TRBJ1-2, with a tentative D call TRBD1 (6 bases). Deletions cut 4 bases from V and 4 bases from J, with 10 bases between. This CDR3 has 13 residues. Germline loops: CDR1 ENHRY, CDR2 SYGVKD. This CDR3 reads CAISGGGGYGYTF. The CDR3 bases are TGTGCCATCAGTGGGGGGGGCGGCTATGGCTACACCTTC.